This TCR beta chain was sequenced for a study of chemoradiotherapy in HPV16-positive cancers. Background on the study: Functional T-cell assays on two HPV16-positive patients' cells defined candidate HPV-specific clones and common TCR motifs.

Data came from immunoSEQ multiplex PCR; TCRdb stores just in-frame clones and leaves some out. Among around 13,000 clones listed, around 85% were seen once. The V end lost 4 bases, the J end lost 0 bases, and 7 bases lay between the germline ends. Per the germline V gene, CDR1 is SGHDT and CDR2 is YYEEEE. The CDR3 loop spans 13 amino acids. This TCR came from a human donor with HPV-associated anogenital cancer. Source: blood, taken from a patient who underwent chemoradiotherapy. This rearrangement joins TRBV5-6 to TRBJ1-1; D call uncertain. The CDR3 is CASSITVNTEAFF. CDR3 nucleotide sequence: TGTGCCAGCAGCATAACAGTGAACACTGAAGCTTTCTTT.